This section outlines one T cell receptor beta chain sequence together with its context. The TCR beta repertoire was assessed by survey-level immunoSEQ sequencing. The method was immunoSEQ multiplex PCR; TCRdb's version includes in-frame clones alone and lacks a portion of them. The table has approximately 50,000 clones, about 92% seen once. Germline CDR1 and CDR2: LGHDT and YNNKEL (reference sequence). V was pared by 4 bases and J by 7 bases, with 7 bases of the junction left unmatched. The CDR3 extends over 14 amino acids. The V gene is TRBV3-1 (or the pseudogene TRBV3-2), the J gene TRBJ1-5; TRBD1 aligns across 7 bases. This TCR was recovered from a man in his forties or fifties with rheumatoid arthritis. The sample was PBMCs. This CDR3 reads CASSPDRVGQPQHF. The CDR3 bases are TGTGCCAGCAGCCCTGACAGGGTAGGACAGCCCCAGCATTTT.